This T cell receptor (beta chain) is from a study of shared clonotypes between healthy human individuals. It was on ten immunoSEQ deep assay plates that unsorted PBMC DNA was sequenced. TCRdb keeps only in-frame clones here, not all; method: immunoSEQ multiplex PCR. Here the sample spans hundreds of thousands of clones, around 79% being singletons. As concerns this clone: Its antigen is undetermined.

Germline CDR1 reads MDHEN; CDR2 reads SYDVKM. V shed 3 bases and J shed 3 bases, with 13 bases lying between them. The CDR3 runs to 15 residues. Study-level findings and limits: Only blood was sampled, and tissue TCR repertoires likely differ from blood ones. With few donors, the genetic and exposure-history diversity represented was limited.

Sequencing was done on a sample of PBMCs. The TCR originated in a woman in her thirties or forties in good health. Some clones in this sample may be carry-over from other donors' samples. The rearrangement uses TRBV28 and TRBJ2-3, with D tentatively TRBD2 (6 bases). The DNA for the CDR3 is TGTGCCAGCAGTTTTACGGGAGATGTGACAGATACGCAGTATTTT. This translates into CASSFTGDVTDTQYF.